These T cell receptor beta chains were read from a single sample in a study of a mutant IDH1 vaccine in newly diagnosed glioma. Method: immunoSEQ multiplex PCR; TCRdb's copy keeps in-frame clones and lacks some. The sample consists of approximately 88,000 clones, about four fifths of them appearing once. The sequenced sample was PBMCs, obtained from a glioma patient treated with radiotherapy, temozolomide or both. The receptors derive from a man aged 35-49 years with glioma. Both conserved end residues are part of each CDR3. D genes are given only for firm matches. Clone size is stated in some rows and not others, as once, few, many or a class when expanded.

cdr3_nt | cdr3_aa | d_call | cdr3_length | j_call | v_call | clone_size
TGTGCCAGCAGCCCAGGATACACTGAAGCTTTCTTT | CASSPGYTEAFF | NA | 12 | TRBJ1-1 | TRBV5-4 | NA
TGTGCCAGCAGCTTGGACTCGAACTCCTACAATGAGCAGTTCTTC | CASSLDSNSYNEQFF | NA | 15 | TRBJ2-1 | TRBV5-4 | NA
TGTGCCAGCAGGACAGGCTATGGCTACACCTTC | CASRTGYGYTF | NA | 11 | TRBJ1-2 | TRBV27 | NA
TGTGCCAGCAGCCCCGGGGTAGCGGGTGCCACCGGGGAGCTGTTTTTT | CASSPGVAGATGELFF | TRBD2 | 16 | TRBJ2-2 | TRBV7-6 | NA
TGTGCCAGCAGTTATAAGGGGGCGGACGAGCAGTACTTC | CASSYKGADEQYF | TRBD1 | 13 | TRBJ2-7 | TRBV6-5 | NA
TGTGCCAGCAGCCGAGTACAACCCCCAGATACGCAGTATTTT | CASSRVQPPDTQYF | NA | 14 | TRBJ2-3 | TRBV6-5 | NA
TGTGCCAGCAGTGACCCGGCGGGCAATTGGGGCCGCAATGAGCAGTTCTTC | CASSDPAGNWGRNEQFF | NA | 17 | TRBJ2-1 | TRBV25-1 | NA
TGTGCCTGGAGTGTCGGGCAGTTCAATCAGCCCCAGCATTTT | CAWSVGQFNQPQHF | NA | 14 | TRBJ1-5 | TRBV30 | few
TGTGCCAGCAGCTATCAAGCGGGGGGAGGTTACAATGAGCAGTTCTTC | CASSYQAGGGYNEQFF | TRBD2 | 16 | TRBJ2-1 | TRBV7-2 | few
TGTGCCAGTAGTATATTCGGTCAGTTCAAAGGCTACACCTTC | CASSIFGQFKGYTF | NA | 14 | TRBJ1-2 | TRBV19 | few
TGTGCCAGCAGTCGTACGGGCTACGAGCAGTACTTC | CASSRTGYEQYF | NA | 12 | TRBJ2-7 | TRBV2 | few
TGTGCCAGCAGCCCCTGGGCTAGCGGGCGCTACAATGAGCAGTTCTTC | CASSPWASGRYNEQFF | TRBD2 | 16 | TRBJ2-1 | TRBV7-2 | NA
TGTGCCAGCAGCGAAAGGCCGGGACTTTCAGCTAACTATGGCTACACCTTC | CASSERPGLSANYGYTF | NA | 17 | TRBJ1-2 | TRBV21-1 | few
TGTGCCAGCTCACAGTCGGGGGTTGATACGCAGTATTTT | CASSQSGVDTQYF | NA | 13 | TRBJ2-3 | TRBV18 | NA
TGTGCCAGCAGCCAACCGGGACAGGGAGGGTCACCCCTCCACTTT | CASSQPGQGGSPLHF | TRBD1 | 15 | TRBJ1-6 | TRBV4-2 | NA
TGTGCTACGCCTCCAAACTACCCTAGCACAGATACGCAGTATTTT | CATPPNYPSTDTQYF | NA | 15 | TRBJ2-3 | TRBV7-8 | NA
TGTGCCAGCAGCTTGGGGGACAGGTGGGGCAATCAGCCCCAGCATTTT | CASSLGDRWGNQPQHF | TRBD1 | 16 | TRBJ1-5 | TRBV5-6 | NA
TGTGCCAGCAGCCCTTCGGGTAGGATCACGTTATATGGCTACACCTTC | CASSPSGRITLYGYTF | NA | 16 | TRBJ1-2 | TRBV13 | NA
TGTGCCAGCAGTTCACTAGGACTAGCGGGGCACTACGAGCAGTACTTC | CASSSLGLAGHYEQYF | TRBD2 | 16 | TRBJ2-7 | TRBV27 | few
TGTGCTAGTGGTTTGGCCCAGGGATCACACGGCTACACCTTC | CASGLAQGSHGYTF | NA | 14 | TRBJ1-2 | TRBV12-5 | NA